This T cell receptor (beta chain) was sequenced in a study of T cells in Graves' hyperthyroidism and ophthalmopathy. Study conclusions and caveats: A model built on 13 V-J features separated ophthalmopathy from stable hyperthyroidism.

With 3 bases removed from V and 3 bases from J, the gap between germline ends came to 5 bases. Germline V lookup: CDR1 MDHEN, CDR2 SYDVKM. The CDR3 has 12 amino acids. This clonotype was counted a few times. Its antigen is not identified. A much larger clone lies one base from this, so it may be a read error. Thyroid ultrasound, orbital computed tomography, clinical symptoms, and serum thyroxine and TRAb underpinned diagnoses. There were TCR beta CDR3 regions amplified from RNA transcripts. When the TCR CDR3 underwent first-round RT-PCR, the HTBI primer set was used. TCRdb reprocessed the multiplex PCR reads with MiXCR, giving one entry per CDR3 protein. In the table there are 200,000 or so distinct CDR3 sequences, less than 20% of which are singletons.

The chain joins TRBV28 to TRBJ1-2; D ambiguous. This TCR was sampled from a woman aged 50 to 60 with Graves' hyperthyroidism. Sequenced material: blood. The CDR3 here is CASSFRDYGYTF. The CDR3 nucleotides read TGTGCCAGCAGTTTCCGGGACTATGGCTACACCTTC.